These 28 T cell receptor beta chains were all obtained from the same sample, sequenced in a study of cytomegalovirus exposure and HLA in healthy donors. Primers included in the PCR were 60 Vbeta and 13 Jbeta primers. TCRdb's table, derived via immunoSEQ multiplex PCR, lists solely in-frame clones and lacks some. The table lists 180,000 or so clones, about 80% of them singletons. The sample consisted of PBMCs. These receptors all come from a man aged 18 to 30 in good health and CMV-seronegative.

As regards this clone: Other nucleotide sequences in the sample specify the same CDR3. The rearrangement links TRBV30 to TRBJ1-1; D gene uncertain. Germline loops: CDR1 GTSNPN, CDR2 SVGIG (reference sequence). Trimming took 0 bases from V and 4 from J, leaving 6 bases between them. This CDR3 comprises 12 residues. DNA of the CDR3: TGTGCCTGGAGTGTAGCGGTCACTGAAGCTTTCTTT. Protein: CAWSVAVTEAFF. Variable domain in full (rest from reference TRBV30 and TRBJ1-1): SQTIHQWPATLVQPVGSPLSLECTVEGTSNPNLYWYRQAAGRGLQLLFYSVGIGQISSEVPQNLSASRPQDRQFILSSKKLLLSDSGFYLCAWSVAVTEAFFGQGTRLTVV.

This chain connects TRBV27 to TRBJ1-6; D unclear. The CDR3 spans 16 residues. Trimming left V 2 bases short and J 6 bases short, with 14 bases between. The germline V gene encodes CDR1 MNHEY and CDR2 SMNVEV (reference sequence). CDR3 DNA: TGTGCCAGCAGTTTAGTTTCGGTTACTTTTAATTCACCCCTCCACTTT. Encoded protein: CASSLVSVTFNSPLHF.

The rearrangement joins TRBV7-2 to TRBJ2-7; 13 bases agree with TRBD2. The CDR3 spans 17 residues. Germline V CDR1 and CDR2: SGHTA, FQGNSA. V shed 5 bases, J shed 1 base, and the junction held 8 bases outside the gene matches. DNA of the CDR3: TGTGCCAGCAGCCGGCGGACTAGCGGGGGACCGTCCTACGAGCAGTACTTC. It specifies CASSRRTSGGPSYEQYF.

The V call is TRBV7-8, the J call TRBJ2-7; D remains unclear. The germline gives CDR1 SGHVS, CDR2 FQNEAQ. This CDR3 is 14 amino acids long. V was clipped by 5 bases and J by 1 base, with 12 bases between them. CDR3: CASSPGSGSYEQYF. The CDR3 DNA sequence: TGTGCCAGCAGCCCCGGGTCCGGATCCTACGAGCAGTACTTC.

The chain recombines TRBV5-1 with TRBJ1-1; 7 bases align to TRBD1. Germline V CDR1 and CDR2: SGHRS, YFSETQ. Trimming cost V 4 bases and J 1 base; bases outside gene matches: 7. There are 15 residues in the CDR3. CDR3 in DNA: TGCGCCAGCAGCACATACAGGGGCGAGAACACTGAAGCTTTCTTT. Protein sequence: CASSTYRGENTEAFF.

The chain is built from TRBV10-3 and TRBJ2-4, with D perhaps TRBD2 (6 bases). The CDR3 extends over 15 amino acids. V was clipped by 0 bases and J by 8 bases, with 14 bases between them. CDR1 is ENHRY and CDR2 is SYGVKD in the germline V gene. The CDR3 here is CAISESVGRGDIQYF. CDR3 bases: TGTGCCATCAGTGAGTCGGTCGGGAGAGGGGACATTCAGTACTTC.

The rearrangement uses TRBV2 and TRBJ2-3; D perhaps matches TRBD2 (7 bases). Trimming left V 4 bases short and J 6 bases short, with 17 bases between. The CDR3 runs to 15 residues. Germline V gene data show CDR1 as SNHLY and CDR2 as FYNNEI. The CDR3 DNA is TGTGCCAGCAGTGGAAACAGGGAGGGGATTGATACGCAGTATTTT. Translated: CASSGNREGIDTQYF.

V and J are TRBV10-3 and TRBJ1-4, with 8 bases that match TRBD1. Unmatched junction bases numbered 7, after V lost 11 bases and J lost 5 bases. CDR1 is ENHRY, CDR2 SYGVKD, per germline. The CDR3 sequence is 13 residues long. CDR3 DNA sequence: TGTGCCGCAGGGGGCGAGGTGAATGAAAAACTGTTTTTT. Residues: CAAGGEVNEKLFF.

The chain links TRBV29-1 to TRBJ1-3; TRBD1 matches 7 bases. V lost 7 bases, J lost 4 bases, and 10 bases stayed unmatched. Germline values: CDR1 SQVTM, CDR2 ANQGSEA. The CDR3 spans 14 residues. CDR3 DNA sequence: TGCAGCGGGGGAGACAGGGCCGGCGGAAACACCATATATTTT. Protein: CSGGDRAGGNTIYF.

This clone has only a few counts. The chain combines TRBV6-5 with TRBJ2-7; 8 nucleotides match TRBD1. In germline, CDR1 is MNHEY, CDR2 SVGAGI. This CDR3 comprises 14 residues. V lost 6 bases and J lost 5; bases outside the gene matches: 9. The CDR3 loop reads CASSFGQGTDEQYF. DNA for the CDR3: TGTGCCAGCAGCTTCGGACAGGGTACCGACGAGCAGTACTTC.

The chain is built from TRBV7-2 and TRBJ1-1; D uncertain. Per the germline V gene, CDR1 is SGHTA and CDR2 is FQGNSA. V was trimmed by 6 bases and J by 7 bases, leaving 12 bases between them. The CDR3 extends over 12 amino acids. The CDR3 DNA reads TGTGCCAGCAGGAAGACCGGAGTTGAAGCTTTCTTT. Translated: CASRKTGVEAFF.

CDR3 protein: CASSSGADTQYF. The CDR3 DNA reads TGCGCCAGCAGCTCGGGAGCAGATACGCAGTATTTT. J is TRBJ2-3 and V is TRBV5-1; D is possibly TRBD2 (6 bases). The CDR3 has 12 residues. Germline V gives CDR1 SGHRS, CDR2 YFSETQ. Trimming shortened V by 3 bases and J by 4 bases, and 6 bases separated the two germline ends.

The CDR3 reads CASSLGGTRAYEQYF. Here the CDR3 DNA reads TGTGCCAGCAGCTTAGGGGGGACTAGGGCCTACGAGCAGTACTTC. The chain has TRBV7-2 and TRBJ2-7; TRBD2 agrees at 8 bases. The CDR3 is made up of 15 amino acids. Germline V gives CDR1 SGHTA, CDR2 FQGNSA. The ends lost 1 base at V and 2 bases at J; junction bases unmatched: 4.

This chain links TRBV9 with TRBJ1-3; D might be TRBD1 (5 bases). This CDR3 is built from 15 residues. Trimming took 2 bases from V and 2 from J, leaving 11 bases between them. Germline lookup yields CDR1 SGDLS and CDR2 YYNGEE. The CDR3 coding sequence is TGTGCCAGCAGCGTCTCAGGGATCCCTGGAAACACCATATATTTT. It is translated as CASSVSGIPGNTIYF.

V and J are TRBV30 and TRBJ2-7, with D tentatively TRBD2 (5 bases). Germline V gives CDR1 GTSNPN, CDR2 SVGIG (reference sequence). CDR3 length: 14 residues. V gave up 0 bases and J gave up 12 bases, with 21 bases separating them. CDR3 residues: CAWSVLVDSSTRYF. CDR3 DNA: TGTGCCTGGAGTGTACTGGTGGACTCATCAACCAGGTACTTC.

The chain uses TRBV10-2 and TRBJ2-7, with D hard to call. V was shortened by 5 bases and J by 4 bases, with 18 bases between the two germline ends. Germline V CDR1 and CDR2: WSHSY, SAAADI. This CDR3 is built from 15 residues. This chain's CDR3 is CASSPLSTPFYEQYF. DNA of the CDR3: TGCGCCAGCAGTCCTCTATCCACCCCCTTTTACGAGCAGTACTTC.

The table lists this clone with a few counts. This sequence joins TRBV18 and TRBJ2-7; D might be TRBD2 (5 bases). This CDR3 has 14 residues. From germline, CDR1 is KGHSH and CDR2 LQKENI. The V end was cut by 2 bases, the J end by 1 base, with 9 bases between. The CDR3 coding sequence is TGTGCCAGCTCACCAAACGGAGGTTCCTACGAGCAGTACTTC. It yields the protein CASSPNGGSYEQYF.

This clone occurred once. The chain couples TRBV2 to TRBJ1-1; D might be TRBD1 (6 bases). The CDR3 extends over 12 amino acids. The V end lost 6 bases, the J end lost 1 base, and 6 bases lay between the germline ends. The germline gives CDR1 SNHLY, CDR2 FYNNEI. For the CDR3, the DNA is TGTGCCAGCAGGGACAGGAACACTGAAGCTTTCTTT. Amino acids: CASRDRNTEAFF. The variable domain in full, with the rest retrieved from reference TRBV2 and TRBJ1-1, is EPEVTQTPSHQVTQMGQEVILRCVPISNHLYFYWYRQILGQKVEFLVSFYNNEISEKSEIFDDQFSVERPDGSNFTLKIRSTKLEDSAMYFCASRDRNTEAFFGQGTRLTVV.

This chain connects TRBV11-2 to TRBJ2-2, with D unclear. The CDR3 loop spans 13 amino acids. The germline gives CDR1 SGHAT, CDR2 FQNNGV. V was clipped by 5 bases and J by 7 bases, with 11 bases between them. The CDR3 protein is CASSPQSVGELFF. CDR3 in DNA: TGTGCCAGCAGCCCACAGTCCGTCGGGGAGCTGTTTTTT.

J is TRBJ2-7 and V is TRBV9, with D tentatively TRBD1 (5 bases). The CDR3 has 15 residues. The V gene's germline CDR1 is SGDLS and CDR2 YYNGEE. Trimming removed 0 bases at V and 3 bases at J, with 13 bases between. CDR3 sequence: CASSVGQDTNYEQYF. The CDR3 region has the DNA TGTGCCAGCAGCGTAGGGCAGGACACAAACTACGAGCAGTACTTC.

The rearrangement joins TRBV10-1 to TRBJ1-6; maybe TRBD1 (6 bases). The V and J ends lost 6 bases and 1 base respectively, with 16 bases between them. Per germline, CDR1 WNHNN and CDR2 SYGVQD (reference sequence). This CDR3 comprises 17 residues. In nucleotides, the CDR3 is TGCGCCAGCAGGCATTGGGACAACTGGTCCTATAATTCACCCCTCCACTTT. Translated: CASRHWDNWSYNSPLHF.

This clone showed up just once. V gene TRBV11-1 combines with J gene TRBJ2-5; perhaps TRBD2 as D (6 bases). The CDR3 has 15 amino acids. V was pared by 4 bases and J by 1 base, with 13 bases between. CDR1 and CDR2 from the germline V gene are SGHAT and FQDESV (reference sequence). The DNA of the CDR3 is TGTGCCAGCAGCTCCCGGGACTTCCTCCAAGAGACCCAGTACTTC. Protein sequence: CASSSRDFLQETQYF. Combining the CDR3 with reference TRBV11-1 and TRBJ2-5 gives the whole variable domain EAEVAQSPRYKITEKSQAVAFWCDPISGHATLYWYRQILGQGPELLVQFQDESVVDDSQLPKDRFSAERLKGVDSTLKIQPAELGDSAMYLCASSSRDFLQETQYFGPGTRLLVL.

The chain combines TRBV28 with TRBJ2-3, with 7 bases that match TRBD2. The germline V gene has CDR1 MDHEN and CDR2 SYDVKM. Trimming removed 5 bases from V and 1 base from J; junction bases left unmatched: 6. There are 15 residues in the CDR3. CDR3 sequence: CASSISLAGTDTQYF. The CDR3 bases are TGTGCCAGCAGTATCTCTCTAGCGGGCACAGATACGCAGTATTTT.

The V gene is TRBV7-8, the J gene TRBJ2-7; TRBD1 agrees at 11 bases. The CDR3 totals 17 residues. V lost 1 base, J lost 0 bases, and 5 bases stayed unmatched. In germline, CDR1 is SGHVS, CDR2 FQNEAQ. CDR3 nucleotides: TGTGCCAGCAGCTTAGGGTATGGGACAGGGGGCTCCTACGAGCAGTACTTC. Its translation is CASSLGYGTGGSYEQYF.

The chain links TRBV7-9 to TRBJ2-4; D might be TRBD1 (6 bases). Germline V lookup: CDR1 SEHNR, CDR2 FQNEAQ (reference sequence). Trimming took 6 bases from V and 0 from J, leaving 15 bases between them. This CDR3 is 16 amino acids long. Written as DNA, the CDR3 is TGTGCCAGCAGTCTCAGGGGTGGCCTAGCCAAAAACATTCAGTACTTC. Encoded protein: CASSLRGGLAKNIQYF.

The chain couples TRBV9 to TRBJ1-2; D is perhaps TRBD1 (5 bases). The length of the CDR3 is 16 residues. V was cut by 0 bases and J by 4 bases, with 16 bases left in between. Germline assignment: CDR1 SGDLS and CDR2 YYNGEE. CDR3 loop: CASSVGSGLRGYGYTF. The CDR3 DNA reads TGTGCCAGCAGCGTAGGATCCGGGCTTAGGGGCTATGGCTACACCTTC. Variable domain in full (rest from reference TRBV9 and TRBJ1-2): DSGVTQTPKHLITATGQRVTLRCSPRSGDLSVYWYQQSLDQGLQFLIQYYNGEERAKGNILERFSAQQFPDLHSELNLSSLELGDSALYFCASSVGSGLRGYGYTFGSGTRLTVV.

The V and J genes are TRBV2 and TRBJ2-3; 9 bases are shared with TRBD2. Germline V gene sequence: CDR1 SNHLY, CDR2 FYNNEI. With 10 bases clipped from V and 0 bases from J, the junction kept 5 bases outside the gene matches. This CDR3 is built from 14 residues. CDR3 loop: CATLTSGSTDTQYF. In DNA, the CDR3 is TGTGCCACCCTGACTAGCGGAAGCACAGATACGCAGTATTTT.

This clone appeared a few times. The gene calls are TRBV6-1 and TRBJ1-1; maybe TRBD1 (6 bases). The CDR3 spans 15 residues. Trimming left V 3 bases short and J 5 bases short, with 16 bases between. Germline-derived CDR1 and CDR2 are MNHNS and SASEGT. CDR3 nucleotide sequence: TGTGCCAGCAGTGATCTATCCGGGGGGCGTACTGAAGCTTTCTTT. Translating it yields CASSDLSGGRTEAFF.